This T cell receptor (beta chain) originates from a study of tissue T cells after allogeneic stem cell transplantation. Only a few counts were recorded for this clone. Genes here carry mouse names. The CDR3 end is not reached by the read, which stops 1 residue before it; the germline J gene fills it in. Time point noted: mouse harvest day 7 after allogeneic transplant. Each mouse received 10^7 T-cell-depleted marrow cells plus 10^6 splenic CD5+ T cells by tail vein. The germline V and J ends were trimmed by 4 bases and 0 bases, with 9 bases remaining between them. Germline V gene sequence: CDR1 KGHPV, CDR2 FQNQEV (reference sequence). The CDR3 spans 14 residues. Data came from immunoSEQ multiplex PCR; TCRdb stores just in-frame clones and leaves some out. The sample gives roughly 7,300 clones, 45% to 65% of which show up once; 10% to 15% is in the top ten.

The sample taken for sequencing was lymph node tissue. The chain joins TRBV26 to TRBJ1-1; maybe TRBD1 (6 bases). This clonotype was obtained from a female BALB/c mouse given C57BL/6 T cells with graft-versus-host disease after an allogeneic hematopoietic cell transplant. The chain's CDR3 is CASSPGQANTEVFF. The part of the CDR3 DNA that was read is TGTGCCAGCAGTCCGGGACAAGCAAACACAGAAGTCTTC.